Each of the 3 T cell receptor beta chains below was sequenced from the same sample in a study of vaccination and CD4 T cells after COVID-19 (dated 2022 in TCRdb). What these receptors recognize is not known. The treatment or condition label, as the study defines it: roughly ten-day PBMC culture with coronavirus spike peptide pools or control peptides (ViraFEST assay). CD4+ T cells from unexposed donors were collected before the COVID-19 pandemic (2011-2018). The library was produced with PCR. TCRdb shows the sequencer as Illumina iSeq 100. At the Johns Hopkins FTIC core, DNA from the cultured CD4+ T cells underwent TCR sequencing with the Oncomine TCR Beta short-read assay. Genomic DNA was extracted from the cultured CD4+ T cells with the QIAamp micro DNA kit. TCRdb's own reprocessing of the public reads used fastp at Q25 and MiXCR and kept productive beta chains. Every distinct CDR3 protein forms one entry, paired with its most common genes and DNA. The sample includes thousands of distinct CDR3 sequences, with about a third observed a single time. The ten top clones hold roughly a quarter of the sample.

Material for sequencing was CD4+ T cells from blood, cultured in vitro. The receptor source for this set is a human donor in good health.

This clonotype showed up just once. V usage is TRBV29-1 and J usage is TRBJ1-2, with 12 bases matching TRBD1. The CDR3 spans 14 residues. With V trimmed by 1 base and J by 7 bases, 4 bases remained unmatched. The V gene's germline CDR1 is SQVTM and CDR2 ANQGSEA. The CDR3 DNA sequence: TGCAGCGTTGAAGTGGGACAGGGGGCTGGTGGCTACACCTTC. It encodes CSVEVGQGAGGYTF.

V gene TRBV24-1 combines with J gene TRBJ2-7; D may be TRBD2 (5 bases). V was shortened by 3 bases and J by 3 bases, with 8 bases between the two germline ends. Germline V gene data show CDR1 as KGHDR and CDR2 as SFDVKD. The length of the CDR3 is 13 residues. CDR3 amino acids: CATSDPGDYEQYF. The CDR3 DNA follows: TGTGCCACCAGTGATCCCGGGGACTACGAGCAGTACTTC.

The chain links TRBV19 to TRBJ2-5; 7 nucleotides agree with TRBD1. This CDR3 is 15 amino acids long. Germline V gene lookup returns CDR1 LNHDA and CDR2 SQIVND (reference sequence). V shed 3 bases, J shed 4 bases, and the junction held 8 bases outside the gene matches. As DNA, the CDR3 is TGTGCCAGTAGTATTCTCGGGACAGCAATAGAGACCCAGTACTTC. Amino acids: CASSILGTAIETQYF.